This T cell receptor beta chain was captured in a study of shared clonotypes between healthy human individuals. Overall study results and limits: Rarefaction exposed incomplete sorted-subset sequencing despite large depth. Researchers found naive subsets generally carried larger estimated richness than memory subsets.

The CDR3 has 16 residues. Trimming took 0 bases from V and 1 from J, leaving 9 bases between them. Germline V gives CDR1 LGHNA, CDR2 YNFKEQ. Of note for this clone: The antigen is undetermined.

The material for each subset, its genomic DNA, was split evenly across several immunoSEQ plates. Template for every sorted-subset replicate PCR totaled around 200 ng DNA, about 30,000 T cell genomes. Method: immunoSEQ multiplex PCR; TCRdb's copy keeps in-frame clones and lacks some. The data contain 2 million to 2.5 million clones, about 90% of them singletons. Sequenced: naive CD4+ T cells from PBMCs. The subset denotes: CD45RA+ positively selected. The receptor was isolated from a young man in good health. Some clones in this sample may be carry-over from other donors' samples. The gene calls are TRBV4-2 and TRBJ2-2; D is ambiguous. CDR3 residues: CASSQDRQENTGELFF. The CDR3 coding sequence is TGTGCCAGCAGCCAAGATCGGCAGGAGAACACCGGGGAGCTGTTTTTT.